The 8 T cell receptor beta chains given below trace back to one sample, sequenced in a study of cytotoxic CD8 clonotypes in ibrutinib-treated CLL. Clones were read by immunoSEQ multiplex PCR, and TCRdb kept only the in-frame ones, dropping some. The sample includes hundreds of thousands of clones, roughly 74% of them seen just once. Sequenced material: PBMCs, taken after 24 months of ibrutinib treatment. These receptors originate from a human donor with chronic lymphocytic leukemia.

Only a few counts were recorded for this clone. The chain links TRBV28 to TRBJ1-1; D unresolved. The CDR3 spans 12 residues. V was cut by 2 bases and J by 1 base, with 2 bases left in between. In germline, CDR1 is MDHEN, CDR2 SYDVKM. As DNA, the CDR3 is TGTGCCAGCAGTTTAAGGAACACTGAAGCTTTCTTT. Amino acid sequence: CASSLRNTEAFF.

The chain is built from TRBV27 and TRBJ2-1; no clear D gene. CDR1 is MNHEY, CDR2 SMNVEV, per germline (reference sequence). V was cut by 0 bases and J by 8 bases, with 20 bases left in between. CDR3 length: 17 amino acids. The CDR3 DNA sequence: TGTGCCAGCAGTTTATCCTCTCTCCGACAAATAGTCGATGAGCAGTTCTTC. It encodes CASSLSSLRQIVDEQFF.

This chain links TRBV28 with TRBJ2-7; D not resolved. Germline V lookup: CDR1 MDHEN, CDR2 SYDVKM. Trimming removed 1 base from V and 2 bases from J, with 9 bases in between. The CDR3 covers 14 residues. CDR3 nucleotide sequence: TGTGCCAGCAGTTTATCCGGGTTTCCCTACGAGCAGTACTTC. Translation: CASSLSGFPYEQYF.

A single count supports this clone. The chain combines TRBV11-2 with TRBJ2-7, with no clear D. CDR3 length: 14 amino acids. Germline CDR1 is SGHAT and CDR2 is FQNNGV. V lost 2 bases and J 6 bases, leaving 14 bases between the germline ends. DNA of the CDR3: TGTGCCAGCAGCTTAATGAGCAGCGTACGCGAGCAGTACTTC. This translates into CASSLMSSVREQYF. The entire variable domain, with the rest obtained from reference TRBV11-2 and TRBJ2-7, is as follows: EAGVAQSPRYKIIEKRQSVAFWCNPISGHATLYWYQQILGQGPKLLIQFQNNGVVDDSQLPKDRFSAERLKGVDSTLKIQPAKLEDSAVYLCASSLMSSVREQYFGPGTRLTVT.

This CDR3 reads CATMGGVNTEAFF. The CDR3 DNA reads as TGTGCCACCATGGGGGGCGTGAACACTGAAGCTTTCTTT. The chain is built from TRBV28 and TRBJ1-1; tentatively, D is TRBD1 (6 bases). Germline CDR1 MDHEN, CDR2 SYDVKM. The CDR3 has 13 amino acids. Trimming stripped 10 bases from V and 0 bases from J, with 12 bases between. Variable domain in full (rest from reference TRBV28 and TRBJ1-1): DVKVTQSSRYLVKRTGEKVFLECVQDMDHENMFWYRQDPGLGLRLIYFSYDVKMKEKGDIPEGYSVSREKKERFSLILESASTNQTSMYLCATMGGVNTEAFFGQGTRLTVV.

The chain combines TRBV4-2 with TRBJ2-7, with 9 bases fitting TRBD1. The CDR3 has 15 residues. V shed 1 base and J 4 bases; nucleotides not matched to a gene: 5. The germline gives CDR1 LGHNA, CDR2 YNFKEQ. The CDR3 DNA reads TGTGCCAGCAGCCAAGTGATGACAGGGGGTTACGAGCAGTACTTC. Its translation: CASSQVMTGGYEQYF.

This clone has only a few counts. This chain links TRBV7-2 with TRBJ1-2; no reliable D call. The CDR3 length is 17 residues. Per germline, CDR1 SGHTA and CDR2 FQGNSA. V was trimmed by 1 base and J by 0 bases, leaving 15 bases between them. CDR3 in amino acids: CASSLVFSQVSNYGYTF. As DNA, the CDR3 is TGTGCCAGCAGCTTAGTATTTTCCCAAGTATCTAACTATGGCTACACCTTC.

This clone was seen a few times. This chain joins TRBV10-3 and TRBJ1-5; tentatively, D is TRBD1 (6 bases). This CDR3 spans 14 amino acids. Germline V lookup: CDR1 ENHRY, CDR2 SYGVKD. The V end was cut by 7 bases, the J end by 5 bases, with 15 bases between. The DNA for the CDR3 is TGTGCCATCAAGGGGGGGGCGGAGGATCAGCCCCAGCATTTT. This sequence encodes CAIKGGAEDQPQHF.